This TCR beta chain is drawn from a study of immune cell composition in non-small cell lung cancer. Turning to this clone: Its antigen is still unknown.

The protocol was immunoSEQ multiplex PCR, while the TCRdb copy is restricted to in-frame clones and leaves out a portion. The sample carries around 4,700 clones, about 80% recorded once. Germline CDR1 and CDR2: SGHTA and FQGNSA. The CDR3 has 14 amino acids. V gave up 6 bases and J gave up 5 bases, with 16 bases separating them. Study conclusions and caveats: Tumour TCR-beta clonality showed no significant link to smoking pack-years.

The chain couples TRBV7-2 to TRBJ2-5; D is perhaps TRBD2 (5 bases). Sequencing was done on a sample of lung tumor tissue. This clonotype originated in a human donor with non-small cell lung cancer. CDR3 coding DNA: TGTGCCAGCAGTTCACGAGGGAACCGGGAGACCCAGTACTTC. Amino acids: CASSSRGNRETQYF.